The next 10 T cell receptor beta chains were all read from a single sample in a study of CD8+CD57+ T cells in acquired aplastic anemia. CD8+CD57+ cell expansion had been shown by flow cytometry in patients chosen for sequencing. Genomic DNA was employed as the template in profiling TCR beta VDJ and CDR3. TCRdb called the reads again in MiXCR, with one record for every CDR3 protein. The sample shows 150,000 to 170,000 distinct CDR3 sequences, about 50% of them seen only once. Sequenced material: sorted CD4+, CD8+, or CD8+CD57+ T cells (not recorded which) from PBMCs. These receptors came from a human donor with aplastic anemia.

This clonotype was recorded a few times. The chain has TRBV6-2 or TRBV6-3 and TRBJ2-1, with TRBD2 as a possible D gene (5 bases). Deletions cut 2 bases from V and 9 bases from J, with 11 bases between. This CDR3 contains 13 residues. The germline CDR1 and CDR2 sequences are MNHEY and SVGEGT. The CDR3: CASSYGLIGEQFF. As DNA, the CDR3 is TGTGCCAGCAGTTACGGACTTATCGGTGAGCAGTTCTTC.

On this clonotype itself: This may be a read error, as it is one base from a much larger clone. V usage is TRBV12-3 or TRBV12-4 and J usage is TRBJ1-1; perhaps TRBD1 as D (6 bases). The CDR3 sequence is 14 residues long. The CDR3 DNA is TGTGCCAGCAGACTTAAGGGGGGTGCCGGGGAAGCTCTCTTT. Translating gives CASRLKGGAGEALF.

The chain couples TRBV20-1 to TRBJ2-7; 7 positions agree with TRBD1. Germline CDR1 and CDR2: DFQATT and SNEGSKA (reference sequence). The trim removed 3 bases at V and 3 bases at J, leaving 5 bases unmatched. The CDR3 is made up of 13 amino acids. CDR3 amino acids: CSASPRGFYEQYF. The CDR3 coding sequence is TGCAGTGCTAGTCCCAGGGGGTTCTACGAGCAGTACTTC.

On this clonotype itself: It may be a read error: a sequence one base away is much more abundant. The chain carries TRBV6-2 or TRBV6-3 and TRBJ1-1; D gene unclear. The V end was cut by 6 bases, the J end by 10 bases, with 18 bases between. This CDR3 has 13 residues. Germline V lookup: CDR1 MNHEY, CDR2 SVGEGT. The chain's CDR3 is CASSPTLRVRAFF. The CDR3 bases are TGTGCCAGCAGCCCCACTCTGAGGGTGCGAGCTTTCTTT.

This clonotype showed up many times. J is TRBJ1-1 and V is TRBV4-3; D is unresolved. The CDR3 spans 15 residues. CDR1 and CDR2 from the germline V gene are LGHNA and YSLEER. Trimming pared 0 bases from V and 1 base from J, leaving 9 bases between. Written as DNA, the CDR3 is TGCGCCAGCAGCCAAGATTTGGAGGAGAACACTGAAGCTTTCTTT. Translation gives CASSQDLEENTEAFF.

The DNA of the CDR3 is TGTGCCAGCAGCGCCCGGGCTTCCAGAGGGGAGACCCAGTACTTC. Translation: CASSARASRGETQYF. This chain uses TRBV9 with TRBJ2-5; D possibly corresponds to TRBD2 (5 bases). The CDR3 loop spans 15 amino acids. V was pared by 3 bases and J by 5 bases, with 17 bases between. Germline values: CDR1 SGDLS, CDR2 YYNGEE.

J is TRBJ1-2 and V is TRBV20-1, with a tentative D call TRBD1 (5 bases). The CDR3 is 13 residues long. The germline gives CDR1 DFQATT, CDR2 SNEGSKA (reference sequence). Trimming cost V 6 bases and J 1 base, with 12 bases left between them. This CDR3 is CSAPEGFNYGYTF. The CDR3 region has the DNA TGCAGTGCCCCCGAGGGGTTTAACTATGGCTACACCTTC.

This clonotype was observed a few times. The chain employs TRBV6-2 or TRBV6-3 and TRBJ2-3; D is perhaps TRBD2 (7 bases). CDR3 length: 16 residues. From germline, CDR1 is MNHEY and CDR2 SVGEGT. Trimming pared 5 bases from V and 4 bases from J, leaving 19 bases between. CDR3 DNA sequence: TGTGCCAGCAGTCCCGATTGGGGGGGCCTGGCAGATACGCAGTATTTT. Its protein is CASSPDWGGLADTQYF.

The rearrangement uses TRBV29-1 and TRBJ2-1, with D unclear. The V gene's germline CDR1 is SQVTM and CDR2 ANQGSEA. With 6 bases removed from V and 3 bases from J, the gap between germline ends came to 6 bases. The CDR3 is made up of 11 amino acids. The CDR3 coding sequence is TGCAGCGTGCCAGACTACAATGAGCAGTTCTTC. Translating gives CSVPDYNEQFF.

This clonotype has a count of ten or more. The chain links TRBV7-9 to TRBJ1-6; 7 bases agree with TRBD1. The CDR3 is made up of 15 amino acids. With 5 bases clipped from V and 6 bases from J, the junction kept 7 bases outside the gene matches. Germline CDR1 SEHNR, CDR2 FQNEAQ (reference sequence). The CDR3 loop reads CASSRTGSLNSPLHF. The CDR3 region has the DNA TGTGCCAGCAGCCGGACAGGATCTCTTAATTCACCCCTCCACTTT.